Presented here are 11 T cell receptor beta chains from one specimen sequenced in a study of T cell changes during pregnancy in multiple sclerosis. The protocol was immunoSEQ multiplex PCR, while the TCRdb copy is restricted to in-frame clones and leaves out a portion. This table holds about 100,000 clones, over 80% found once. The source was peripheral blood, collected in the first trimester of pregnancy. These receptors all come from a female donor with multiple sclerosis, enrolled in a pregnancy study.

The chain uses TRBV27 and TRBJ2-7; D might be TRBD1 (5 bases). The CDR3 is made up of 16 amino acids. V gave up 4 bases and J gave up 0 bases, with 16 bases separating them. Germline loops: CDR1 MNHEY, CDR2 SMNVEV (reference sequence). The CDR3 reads CASSSLQGFSSYEQYF. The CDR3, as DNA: TGTGCCAGCAGTTCCCTCCAGGGTTTTAGCTCCTACGAGCAGTACTTC.

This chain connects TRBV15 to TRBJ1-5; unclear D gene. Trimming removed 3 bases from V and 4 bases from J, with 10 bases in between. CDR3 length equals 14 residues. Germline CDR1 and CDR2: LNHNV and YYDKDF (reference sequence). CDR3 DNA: TGTGCCACCAGCAGTGGGAGGGCAAATCAGCCCCAGCATTTT. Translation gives CATSSGRANQPQHF.

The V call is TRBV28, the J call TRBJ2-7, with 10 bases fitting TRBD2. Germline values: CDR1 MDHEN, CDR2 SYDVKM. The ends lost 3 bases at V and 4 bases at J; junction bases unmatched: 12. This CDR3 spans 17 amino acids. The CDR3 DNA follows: TGTGCCAGCAGTTTCACTAGCGGGATCCCCTCTCATTACGAGCAGTACTTC. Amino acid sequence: CASSFTSGIPSHYEQYF.

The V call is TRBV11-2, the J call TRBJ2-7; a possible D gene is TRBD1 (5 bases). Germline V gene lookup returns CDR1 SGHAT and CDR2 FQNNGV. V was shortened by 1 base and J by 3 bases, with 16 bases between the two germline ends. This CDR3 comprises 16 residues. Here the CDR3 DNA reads TGTGCCAGCAGCTTAGCCCCTCAAGGACATCTCTACGAGCAGTACTTC. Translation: CASSLAPQGHLYEQYF.

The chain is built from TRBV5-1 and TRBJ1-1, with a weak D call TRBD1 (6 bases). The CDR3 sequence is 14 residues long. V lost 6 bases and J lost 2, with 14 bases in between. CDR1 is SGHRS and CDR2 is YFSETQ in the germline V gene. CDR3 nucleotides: TGCGCCAGCAAGGAACTACAGGGAAACACTGAAGCTTTCTTT. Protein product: CASKELQGNTEAFF.

The CDR3 DNA reads TGTGCCAGCAGCCCCGGGCGGACTAGCACAGATACGCAGTATTTT. Its protein product is CASSPGRTSTDTQYF. The gene calls are TRBV5-6 and TRBJ2-3, with D possibly TRBD2 on 5 matching bases. The V end was cut by 4 bases, the J end by 0 bases, with 12 bases between. The CDR3 consists of 15 residues. Germline V gene lookup returns CDR1 SGHDT and CDR2 YYEEEE.

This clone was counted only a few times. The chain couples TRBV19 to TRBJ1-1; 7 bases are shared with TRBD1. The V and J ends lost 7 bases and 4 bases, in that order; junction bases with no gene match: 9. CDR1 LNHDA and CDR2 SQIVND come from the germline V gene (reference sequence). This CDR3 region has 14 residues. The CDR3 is CASTSLPGGTEAFF. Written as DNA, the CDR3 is TGTGCCAGTACTAGCTTACCAGGGGGCACTGAAGCTTTCTTT.

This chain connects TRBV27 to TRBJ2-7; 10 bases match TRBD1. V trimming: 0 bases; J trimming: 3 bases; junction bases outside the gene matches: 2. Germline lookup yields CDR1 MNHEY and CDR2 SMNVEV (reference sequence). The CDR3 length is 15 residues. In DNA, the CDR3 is TGTGCCAGCAGTTTATCTCGGACAGGGGGCTACGAGCAGTACTTC. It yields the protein CASSLSRTGGYEQYF.

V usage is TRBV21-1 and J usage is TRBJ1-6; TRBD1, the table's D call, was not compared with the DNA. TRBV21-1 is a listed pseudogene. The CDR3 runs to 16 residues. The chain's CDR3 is CASSKERPGGSSPLHF. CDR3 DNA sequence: TGTGCCAGCAGCAAAGAGCGGCCAGGGGGCAGTTCACCCCTCCACTTT.

The CDR3 sequence is CASSSDRLNQPQHF. DNA for the CDR3: TGTGCCAGCAGTTCCGACAGACTCAATCAGCCCCAGCATTTT. The chain joins TRBV6-6 to TRBJ1-5; tentative D call: TRBD1 (5 bases). The V gene's germline CDR1 is MNHNY and CDR2 SVGAGI (reference sequence). The CDR3 sequence is 14 residues long. V lost 4 bases and J 3 bases, leaving 10 bases between the germline ends.

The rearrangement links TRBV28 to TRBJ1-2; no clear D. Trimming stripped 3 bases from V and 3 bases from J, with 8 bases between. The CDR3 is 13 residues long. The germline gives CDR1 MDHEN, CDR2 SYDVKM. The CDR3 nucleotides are TGTGCCAGCAGTTTGGCCGGGGACTATGGCTACACCTTC. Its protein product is CASSLAGDYGYTF.